These 14 T cell receptor beta chains were sequenced from one sample in a study of T cell responses to AZD1222 COVID-19 vaccine (dated by TCRdb to about 2021). The protocol used for the library was the immunoSEQ multiplex PCR assay. Imported from immuneACCESS, the table was reduced by TCRdb to in-frame sequences with V and J called. These copies leave out some clones; in studies compared against another copy, an unresolved V gene accounts for under half, and the cause of the remainder is not known. The sample records approximately 140,000 clones, approximately 94% of which are singletons. Jointly, the top ten make up roughly 1.3% of the sample. Explained via the paper, the time point label denotes: baseline before first vaccination. The sample consisted of peripheral blood, taken on day 0 of AZD1222 vaccination. These receptors were obtained from an adult in good health.

The V call is TRBV7-3, the J call TRBJ2-3; a weak D match, TRBD2 (6 bases). V was clipped by 3 bases and J by 2 bases, with 12 bases between them. The germline CDR1 and CDR2 sequences are SGHTA and FQGTGA. This CDR3 is built from 15 residues. CDR3 DNA: TGTGCCAGCAGCTTCGGGACTCATTTCACAGATACGCAGTATTTT. It codes for CASSFGTHFTDTQYF.

J is TRBJ1-1 and V is TRBV19; maybe TRBD1 (5 bases). Trimming pared 7 bases from V and 4 bases from J, leaving 22 bases between. The CDR3 is 16 residues long. The germline V gene encodes CDR1 LNHDA and CDR2 SQIVND (reference sequence). CDR3 coding DNA: TGTGCCAGTACCGGGGACCCATTCAAGGGGATCACTGAAGCTTTCTTT. Translated: CASTGDPFKGITEAFF.

The rearrangement joins TRBV7-9 to TRBJ2-1; D perhaps matches TRBD2 (6 bases). Germline V lookup: CDR1 SEHNR, CDR2 FQNEAQ (reference sequence). This CDR3 has 14 amino acids. V dropped 5 bases and J dropped 6 bases, with 14 bases sitting between them. CDR3: CASSLGLASNEQFF. For the CDR3, the DNA is TGTGCCAGCAGCCTGGGACTCGCATCCAATGAGCAGTTCTTC.

This sequence joins TRBV19 and TRBJ1-2, with TRBD1 matching over 11 bases. The CDR3 extends over 15 amino acids. V dropped 5 bases and J dropped 3; count of bases not matched to a gene: 5. Germline V CDR1 and CDR2: LNHDA, SQIVND (reference sequence). CDR3 sequence: CASSARTGGDYGYTF. The CDR3, as DNA: TGTGCCAGTAGTGCCCGGACAGGGGGCGACTATGGCTACACCTTC.

The chain recombines TRBV6-5 with TRBJ2-3; no reliable D call. Looked up from germline, CDR1 is MNHEY and CDR2 is SVGAGI. The V end was cut by 0 bases, the J end by 3 bases, with 7 bases between. The CDR3 is made up of 14 amino acids. For the CDR3, the DNA is TGTGCCAGCAGTTACTCGGACGTAACAGATACGCAGTATTTT. The encoded protein is CASSYSDVTDTQYF.

The chain uses TRBV15 and TRBJ1-1; 7 nucleotides agree with TRBD1. J lost 1 base, V lost 5 bases, and 4 bases had no gene match. From germline, CDR1 is LNHNV and CDR2 YYDKDF (reference sequence). The CDR3 extends over 14 amino acids. As DNA, the CDR3 is TGTGCCACCAGCGGTAGGACAGGGAACACTGAAGCTTTCTTT. Amino acids: CATSGRTGNTEAFF.

This sequence joins TRBV5-4 and TRBJ1-6; D is unresolved. V was cut by 1 base and J by 8 bases, with 10 bases left in between. The germline V gene has CDR1 SGHNT and CDR2 YYREEE (reference sequence). The CDR3 loop spans 14 amino acids. Here the CDR3 reads CASSLSPSYSPLHF. CDR3 coding DNA: TGTGCCAGCAGCTTGTCACCGTCCTATTCACCCCTCCACTTT.

This chain joins TRBV4-1 and TRBJ2-3; 7 bases match TRBD1. CDR1 and CDR2 from the germline V gene are MGHRA and YSYEKL. CDR3 size: 15 residues. V lost 4 bases to trimming and J lost 4 bases; unmatched junction nucleotides: 8. DNA of the CDR3: TGCGCCAGCAGCCGAACCGGGACAGACGCAGATACGCAGTATTTT. This gives the protein CASSRTGTDADTQYF.

The chain has TRBV19 and TRBJ1-1; the match to TRBD1 covers 7 bases. Unmatched junction bases numbered 6, after V lost 7 bases and J lost 4 bases. Germline V CDR1 and CDR2: LNHDA, SQIVND (reference sequence). This CDR3 has 13 amino acids. CDR3 loop: CASTPGGTTEAFF. DNA for the CDR3: TGTGCCAGTACCCCAGGGGGTACCACTGAAGCTTTCTTT.

The V call is TRBV12-3 or TRBV12-4, the J call TRBJ1-1; unclear D gene. The CDR3 has 12 residues. The V end lost 6 bases, the J end lost 1 base, and 6 bases lay between the germline ends. Written as DNA, the CDR3 is TGTGCCAGCAGCCAGCCGAACACTGAAGCTTTCTTT. Protein: CASSQPNTEAFF.

The chain links TRBV15 to TRBJ1-1, with D perhaps matching TRBD1 (5 bases). Trimming took off 1 base at V and 0 bases at J, with 6 bases between the two ends. The germline V gene has CDR1 LNHNV and CDR2 YYDKDF (reference sequence). The CDR3 is 14 amino acids. This chain's CDR3 is CATSRGGMNTEAFF. The CDR3 coding sequence is TGTGCCACCAGCAGAGGGGGCATGAACACTGAAGCTTTCTTT.

This clone showed up just a few times. The chain is built from TRBV7-2 and TRBJ1-1; weak D call: TRBD1 (5 bases). V gave up 1 base and J gave up 6 bases, with 15 bases separating them. Germline CDR1 reads SGHTA; CDR2 reads FQGNSA. The CDR3 has 15 amino acids. This CDR3 is CASSLGGSGRSEAFF. CDR3 in DNA: TGTGCCAGCAGCTTAGGGGGGTCGGGGAGGTCTGAAGCTTTCTTT. Full variable domain (remainder filled in from reference TRBV7-2 and TRBJ1-1): GAGVSQSPSNKVTEKGKDVELRCDPISGHTALYWYRQSLGQGLEFLIYFQGNSAPDKSGLPSDRFSAERTGGSVSTLTIQRTQQEDSAVYLCASSLGGSGRSEAFFGQGTRLTVV.

V is TRBV27 and J is TRBJ2-7; D is undetermined. The CDR3 sequence is 14 residues long. Germline CDR1 reads MNHEY; CDR2 reads SMNVEV (reference sequence). Trimming stripped 2 bases from V and 1 base from J, with 9 bases between. CDR3 in DNA: TGTGCCAGCAGTTTAACTCCAGCATCCTACGAGCAGTACGTC. This encodes CASSLTPASYEQYV.

The CDR3 bases are TGTGCCAGCAGCGCCGTGGGGACAGGGGATTCACCCCTCCACTTT. It encodes CASSAVGTGDSPLHF. The J gene is TRBJ1-6, the V gene TRBV9, with 10 bases matching TRBD1. In germline, CDR1 is SGDLS, CDR2 YYNGEE. With 3 bases clipped from V and 8 bases from J, the junction kept 5 bases outside the gene matches. The CDR3 length is 15 residues. The full variable domain, with the rest looked up from reference TRBV9 and TRBJ1-6, is DSGVTQTPKHLITATGQRVTLRCSPRSGDLSVYWYQQSLDQGLQFLIQYYNGEERAKGNILERFSAQQFPDLHSELNLSSLELGDSALYFCASSAVGTGDSPLHFGNGTRLTVT.